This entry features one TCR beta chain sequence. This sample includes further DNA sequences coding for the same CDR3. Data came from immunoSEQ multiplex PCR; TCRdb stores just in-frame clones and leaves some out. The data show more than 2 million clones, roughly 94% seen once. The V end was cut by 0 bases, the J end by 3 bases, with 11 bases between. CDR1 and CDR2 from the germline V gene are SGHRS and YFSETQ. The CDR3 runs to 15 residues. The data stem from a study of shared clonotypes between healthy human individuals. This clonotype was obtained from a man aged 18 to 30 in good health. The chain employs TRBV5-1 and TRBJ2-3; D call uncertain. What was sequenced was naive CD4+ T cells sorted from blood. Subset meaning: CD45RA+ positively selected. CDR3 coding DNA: TGCGCCAGCAGCTTGGATGGGCTGCTGACAGATACGCAGTATTTT. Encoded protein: CASSLDGLLTDTQYF.